These 14 T cell receptor beta chains originate from one sample sequenced in a study of monozygotic twins with inflammatory bowel disease. Each CDR3 protein gets one entry in TCRdb, which reprocessed the 5' RACE reads and gives no DNA. In all, the sample yields 85,000 to 110,000 distinct CDR3 sequences. Sequencing used blood. The receptors here all came from a human donor with ulcerative colitis or Crohn's disease, or a healthy co-twin of an affected twin (not recorded which).

This sequence joins TRBV6-2 or TRBV6-3 and TRBJ2-1; lacking DNA, the TRBD2 call made by TCRdb goes unchecked. The CDR3 is 17 amino acids. Germline lookup yields CDR1 MNHEY and CDR2 SVGEGT. The CDR3 loop is CASSYSGFSGVYNEQFF.

The gene calls are TRBV6-2 or TRBV6-3 and TRBJ2-1; TCRdb's D call of TRBD2 is untestable without DNA. Germline V gene data show CDR1 as MNHEY and CDR2 as SVGEGT. The CDR3 extends over 15 amino acids. This CDR3 is CASSYSMGGKNEQFF.

The chain employs TRBV10-3 and TRBJ2-3; TCRdb picks TRBD2, but there is no DNA to check that call. The CDR3 sequence is 15 residues long. Germline CDR1 reads ENHRY; CDR2 reads SYGVKD. CDR3 protein: CAIRKAGGGTDTQYF.

The rearrangement links TRBV10-3 to TRBJ2-1; TCRdb indicates TRBD2, and absent DNA this call remains unverified. CDR1 and CDR2 (germline): ENHRY, SYGVKD. The CDR3 loop spans 13 amino acids. CDR3 in amino acids: CAIKNLAGNEQFF.

The chain links TRBV12-3 or TRBV12-4 to TRBJ1-2. CDR3 length equals 13 residues. CDR3: CASSFSGIEGYTF.

The chain employs TRBV12-3 or TRBV12-4 and TRBJ2-1; there is no DNA to check the TCRdb D call of TRBD1. The CDR3 extends over 14 amino acids. This CDR3 is CASSLGGSVDEQFF.

The chain has TRBV5-1 and TRBJ1-1. The CDR3 is 13 residues long. Per the germline V gene, CDR1 is SGHRS and CDR2 is YFSETQ. CDR3: CASSPRFNTEAFF. Based on the CDR3 plus reference TRBV5-1 and TRBJ1-1, the full variable domain is KAGVTQTPRYLIKTRGQQVTLSCSPISGHRSVSWYQQTPGQGLQFLFEYFSETQRNKGNFPGRFSGRQFSNSRSEMNVSTLELGDSALYLCASSPRFNTEAFFGQGTRLTVV.

This chain uses TRBV6-5 with TRBJ1-4; the TCRdb call, TRBD1, lacks DNA for checking. The CDR3 has 14 amino acids. CDR1 MNHEY and CDR2 SVGAGI come from the germline V gene. The CDR3 sequence is CASSYSQGGGKLFF.

V is TRBV6-5 and J is TRBJ2-1; TCRdb proposes TRBD2, but this gene call is untestable without DNA. CDR1 is MNHEY and CDR2 is SVGAGI in the germline V gene. There are 12 residues in the CDR3. CDR3 sequence reads: CASSYVSGKQFF.

V usage is TRBV20-1 and J usage is TRBJ2-7; the D gene TCRdb calls, TRBD1, cannot be checked with no DNA. Germline values: CDR1 DFQATT, CDR2 SNEGSKA (reference sequence). The CDR3 is made up of 13 amino acids. The CDR3 loop is CSARKRTASEQYF.

J is TRBJ2-2 and V is TRBV5-1; checking the TCRdb D call of TRBD1 is not possible without DNA. The germline V gene encodes CDR1 SGHRS and CDR2 YFSETQ. This CDR3 has 15 residues. This CDR3 reads CASSSGGMVTGELFF.

The chain recombines TRBV11-2 with TRBJ2-1; the D gene TCRdb calls, TRBD1, cannot be checked with no DNA. Germline V CDR1 and CDR2: SGHAT, FQNNGV. This CDR3 is 15 amino acids long. CDR3 amino acids: CASTVGTGAYNEQFF.

The chain links TRBV5-4 to TRBJ2-2; checking the TCRdb D call of TRBD2 is not possible without DNA. This CDR3 is built from 16 residues. CDR1 is SGHNT, CDR2 YYREEE, per germline (reference sequence). The CDR3 protein is CASSLGSSGGAGELFF.

The V gene is TRBV10-3, the J gene TRBJ1-5; checking the TCRdb D call of TRBD1 is not possible without DNA. This CDR3 has 15 amino acids. CDR1 is ENHRY, CDR2 SYGVKD, per germline. The CDR3 loop is CAISESGHSNQPQHF.